One and the same sample provided the 21 T cell receptor beta chains below, sequenced in a study of blood T cells in healthy people across ages. A second roughly 7 to 11 cycle PCR used barcoded and J-beta primers. Via MiXCR, TCRdb re-called the 5' RACE reads, giving one row per CDR3 protein. There are roughly 700,000 distinct CDR3 sequences in the sample; 49% occur only once, and about a third lies in the top ten. The sequencing input was blood. These receptors all come from a woman aged 55-69 years in good health.

To note about this clonotype: The junction departs from germline at one end; a sequencing error may be responsible. This sequence joins TRBV20-1 and TRBJ2-3; 10 bases agree with TRBD1. The CDR3 is made up of 13 amino acids. Germline V gene data show CDR1 as DFQATT and CDR2 as SNEGSKA (reference sequence). The CDR3 sequence is CSARTGGADAQYF. CDR3 in DNA: TGCAGTGCAAGGACAGGGGGGGCAGATGCGCAGTATTTT.

In its sample, this clonotype was seen a few times. The chain uses TRBV7-8 and TRBJ2-7, with D possibly matching TRBD2 (5 bases). Trimming left V 4 bases short and J 0 bases short, with 13 bases between. The CDR3 runs to 15 residues. Germline values: CDR1 SGHVS, CDR2 FQNEAQ. The CDR3 is CASSSPWTPSYEQYF. As DNA, the CDR3 is TGTGCCAGCAGCTCCCCATGGACTCCCTCCTACGAGCAGTACTTC.

The rearrangement links TRBV4-2 to TRBJ2-3; the D is unclear. Germline-derived CDR1 and CDR2 are LGHNA and YNFKEQ. Trimming took 1 base from V and 2 from J, leaving 13 bases between them. The CDR3 has 16 residues. In DNA, the CDR3 is TGTGCCAGCAGCCAAGTCCTAGTCACGGCCACAGATACGCAGTATTTT. This gives the protein CASSQVLVTATDTQYF.

In its sample, this clonotype was seen a few times. The chain couples TRBV10-3 to TRBJ2-7, with D perhaps TRBD1 or TRBD2 (5 bases each). Trimming pared 6 bases from V and 5 bases from J, leaving 17 bases between. The CDR3 extends over 14 amino acids. Germline V gene lookup returns CDR1 ENHRY and CDR2 SYGVKD. The CDR3 region has the DNA TGTGCCATCAGCCAGCGAGAGGGGTCAGACGAGCAGTACTTC. Its protein product is CAISQREGSDEQYF.

This clonotype was recorded a few times. The chain employs TRBV12-3 or TRBV12-4 and TRBJ1-2, with 9 positions matching TRBD1. V dropped 3 bases and J dropped 4; count of bases not matched to a gene: 6. The CDR3 length is 15 residues. The CDR3 nucleotides read TGTGCCAGCAGTTTCGCCGGGACAGGGTTCTATGGCTACACCTTC. It encodes CASSFAGTGFYGYTF.

This clonotype has just one count. The chain has TRBV7-2 and TRBJ2-1; D is undetermined. CDR3 length equals 13 residues. From germline, CDR1 is SGHTA and CDR2 FQGNSA. V was pared by 5 bases and J by 6 bases, with 11 bases between. CDR3: CASSPPCFNEQFF. Written as DNA, the CDR3 is TGTGCCAGCAGCCCACCTTGCTTCAATGAGCAGTTCTTC.

J is TRBJ2-1 and V is TRBV29-1, with 7 bases aligning to TRBD2. This CDR3 has 13 residues. CDR1 is SQVTM, CDR2 ANQGSEA, per germline. V dropped 7 bases and J dropped 0; count of bases not matched to a gene: 3. The DNA for the CDR3 is TGCAGCGATAGGACTAGCTCCTACAATGAGCAGTTCTTC. Protein sequence: CSDRTSSYNEQFF.

A note on this clonotype: One junction end does not reproduce the germline sequence, and a read error may be involved. This rearrangement joins TRBV6-6 to TRBJ1-5, with D perhaps TRBD1 (6 bases). The germline CDR1 and CDR2 sequences are MNHNY and SVGAGI (reference sequence). CDR3 length equals 15 residues. This chain's CDR3 is CAGSPGGGFGQPQHF. The CDR3 region has the DNA TGTGCCGGCAGCCCCGGAGGGGGATTCGGTCAGCCCCAGCATTTT.

The chain couples TRBV6-1 to TRBJ1-1; 7 bases line up with TRBD1. The CDR3 extends over 14 amino acids. The junction had 6 bases not matched to a gene; V was cut back by 4 bases and J by 4 bases. Germline CDR1 reads MNHNS; CDR2 reads SASEGT. CDR3: CASSATGDLTEAFF. The CDR3 nucleotides are TGTGCCAGCAGTGCCACAGGGGATCTCACTGAAGCTTTCTTT.

The genes are TRBV30 and TRBJ2-3; D not certain. Germline V gene sequence: CDR1 GTSNPN, CDR2 SVGIG (reference sequence). The CDR3 is 13 residues long. Trimming shortened V by 2 bases and J by 2 bases, and 8 bases separated the two germline ends. The chain's CDR3 is CAWSRGPTDTQYF. The CDR3 coding sequence is TGTGCCTGGAGTAGAGGACCCACAGATACGCAGTATTTT.

This clonotype was recorded only once. The gene calls are TRBV20-1 and TRBJ2-1; no reliable D call. CDR3 length equals 15 residues. Germline CDR1 reads DFQATT; CDR2 reads SNEGSKA (reference sequence). The V end was cut by 0 bases, the J end by 4 bases, with 13 bases between. The CDR3 is CSAREAQPPYNEQFF. CDR3 nucleotide sequence: TGCAGTGCTAGAGAGGCCCAGCCCCCGTACAATGAGCAGTTCTTC.

A few counts support this clonotype. The chain is built from TRBV10-3 and TRBJ2-1; 7 nucleotides line up with TRBD1. Germline V gives CDR1 ENHRY, CDR2 SYGVKD. The CDR3 totals 14 residues. J lost 4 bases, V lost 5 bases, and 5 bases had no gene match. The CDR3 sequence is CAISRDREYNEQFF. The CDR3, as DNA: TGTGCCATCAGTCGGGACAGAGAATACAATGAGCAGTTCTTC.

The chain is built from TRBV5-6 and TRBJ2-7; D is ambiguous. Trimming cost V 1 base and J 4 bases, with 9 bases left between them. The CDR3 is 13 amino acids. In germline, CDR1 is SGHDT, CDR2 YYEEEE. The CDR3 region has the DNA TGTGCCAGCAGCTTGAAGGGTCAGTACGAGCAGTACTTC. Its translation is CASSLKGQYEQYF.

The chain is built from TRBV12-3 or TRBV12-4 and TRBJ2-5; 8 bases are shared with TRBD1. The CDR3 length is 15 residues. The trim removed 1 base at V and 5 bases at J, leaving 6 bases unmatched. CDR3 protein: CASSLVRQGWETQYF. The CDR3 coding sequence is TGTGCCAGCAGTTTAGTGCGACAGGGGTGGGAGACCCAGTACTTC.

This clonotype was found a few times. The chain has TRBV15 and TRBJ2-5; 8 bases are shared with TRBD1. The CDR3 contains 13 residues. V was clipped by 6 bases and J by 5 bases; unmatched bases: 5. The germline CDR1 and CDR2 sequences are LNHNV and YYDKDF (reference sequence). In DNA, the CDR3 is TGTGCCACCAGGGACAGGGATCTCGAGACCCAGTACTTC. This sequence encodes CATRDRDLETQYF.

The V and J genes are TRBV7-9 and TRBJ2-1, with unresolved D. Trimming stripped 5 bases from V and 6 bases from J, with 11 bases between. The CDR3 sequence is 13 residues long. Germline loops: CDR1 SEHNR, CDR2 FQNEAQ (reference sequence). The CDR3 protein is CASSVEGSNEQFF. The CDR3 region has the DNA TGTGCCAGCAGCGTAGAAGGCAGCAATGAGCAGTTCTTC.

This clonotype has more than one count but fewer than ten. J is TRBJ2-6 and V is TRBV20-1; tentatively, D is TRBD1 (5 bases). Germline V gene data show CDR1 as DFQATT and CDR2 as SNEGSKA (reference sequence). The germline V and J ends were trimmed by 6 bases and 3 bases, with 12 bases remaining between them. The length of the CDR3 is 14 residues. The CDR3 DNA reads TGCAGTGCAAGGGGTTTGGGTGGGGCCAACGTCCTGACTTTC. Translated, it gives CSARGLGGANVLTF.

This clonotype has ten or more counts. This sequence joins TRBV29-1 and TRBJ2-5, with D perhaps matching TRBD1 (5 bases). With 7 bases removed from V and 5 bases from J, the gap between germline ends came to 14 bases. Germline CDR1 is SQVTM and CDR2 is ANQGSEA. The CDR3 has 12 residues. CDR3 in amino acids: CSAQGGSETQYF. The CDR3 DNA is TGCAGCGCCCAGGGTGGTTCGGAGACCCAGTACTTC.

This chain links TRBV2 with TRBJ1-2, with TRBD1 identical over 10 bases. The V gene end was trimmed by 5 bases and the J gene end by 0 bases; junction bases not matched to a gene: 6. This CDR3 region has 16 residues. Germline V gene lookup returns CDR1 SNHLY and CDR2 FYNNEI. The CDR3 here is CASSRTGGESNYGYTF. In nucleotides, the CDR3 is TGTGCCAGCAGTAGGACAGGGGGAGAATCTAACTATGGCTACACCTTC.

The table lists this clonotype with a few counts. CDR3 amino acids: CAISDRGTYNEQFF. For the CDR3, the DNA is TGTGCCATCAGTGACAGGGGGACTTACAATGAGCAGTTCTTC. This sequence joins TRBV10-3 and TRBJ2-1, with D possibly matching TRBD1 (7 bases). The CDR3 contains 14 residues. The V end lost 3 bases, the J end lost 4 bases, and 10 bases lay between the germline ends. Germline V gene data show CDR1 as ENHRY and CDR2 as SYGVKD.

This clonotype was recorded a few times. This chain uses TRBV4-2 with TRBJ2-5, with D possibly TRBD1 on 6 matching bases. The V and J ends lost 1 base and 2 bases respectively, with 8 bases between them. The CDR3 covers 14 residues. Germline-derived CDR1 and CDR2 are LGHNA and YNFKEQ. Here the CDR3 DNA reads TGTGCCAGCAGCCAAGCCAGGGGACAAGAGACCCAGTACTTC. This encodes CASSQARGQETQYF.